The source of this T cell receptor beta chain is a study of T cell responses to AZD1222 COVID-19 vaccine listed by TCRdb under 2021. For the study in its entirety: Because spike-specific TCR depth and breadth did not differ between the two schedules, AZD1222 recipients who got a second dose at roughly 4 weeks were pooled with those who got a second dose at roughly 12 weeks. Trial participants were enrolled by age into 18-55, 56-69 and 70-plus year subgroups, with about 150, 28 and 57 TCR-sequenced participants respectively. A total of more than 230 trial participants underwent TCR sequencing, of whom some 210 received two doses of AZD1222 and some 25 received two doses of the MenACWY control vaccine. Results and caveats for the whole study, not just this receptor: Most participants were white British and females outnumbered males, and the authors suggested that clonal diversity may have been underestimated. Vaccine-associated CD4 TCRs spanned the whole spike protein, with dominant responses in regions 160-218 and 743-854. After two AZD1222 doses, both the breadth and the depth of spike-specific TCRs were significantly higher than at day 0 and than in MenACWY recipients. The 56-69-year group was small, and its depth increase did not reach significance, likely because of low power. Only a handful of AZD1222 recipients were SARS-CoV-2 seropositive at baseline, limiting conclusions about previously exposed vaccinees. No day 14 peak-response samples were available, so repertoires were characterized only after the peak T cell response. Reportedly, close to half of the unique spike-specific TCRs recognized epitopes lying outside the regions that are mutated in the B.1.351 and B.1.1.7 variants.

The CDR3 regions of human TCRbeta chains were analyzed by immunosequencing. The authors' pipeline ran thus. TCRs in the repertoires were compared against a reference library of SARS-CoV-2-specific TCRs that had been generated with the MIRA antigen-specificity platform. Breadth was defined as the fraction of unique TCRs that were SARS-CoV-2-associated. Depth was defined as the fraction of total T cells that were SARS-CoV-2-associated. Using the MIRA data, every spike-specific TCR was mapped to the spike region that the TCR reacted to and assigned to either a CD4 or a CD8 class. Log10-transformed breadth and depth values were compared by one-way ANOVA with Sidak's multiple comparisons tests. TCRdb obtained this table from immuneACCESS and retained in-frame rearrangements with V and J assigned. These tables miss some clones; where compared with another copy, unresolved V genes account for less than half of the shortfall, and the remainder is unexplained. V and J calls and clone size are as listed in that table; D and trimming were resolved from the DNA. For this sample there are 140,000 to 150,000 clones; approximately 88% appear just once. Together, the top ten hold around 16% of the sample.

This clone has a single count. Its cognate antigen has yet to be identified. Base quality data are lacking; no much larger clone is found one base away. The CDR3 runs 14 amino acids, cysteine and phenylalanine included. Only the CDR3 part of the read is kept: 42 bases, read in frame from the first base. The germline V gene gives CDR1 as MDHEN and CDR2 as SYDVKM. The V end gives up 5 bases and the J end 0 bases, leaving 0 bases in the junction not matched to a gene. The label giving this sample's time point can be read as: baseline before first vaccination. The vaccinee samples were drawn from two UK trials, COV001 and COV002, one of which was a single-blind randomized controlled phase 2/3 trial testing AZD1222 (ChAdOx1 nCoV-19) in healthy adults. For TCRbeta chain sequencing, PBMC samples were collected from trial participants at day 0 and at day 28 after the second dose.

The sample consisted of peripheral blood, taken on day 0 of AZD1222 vaccination. The receptor's source is an adult in good health. Recombination joined TRBV28 with TRBJ1-3, and 8 junctional nucleotides match TRBD1. At the DNA level, the sequence is TGTGCCAGCAGTACAGGGGGCTCTGGAAACACCATATATTTT. This gives the protein CASSTGGSGNTIYF.